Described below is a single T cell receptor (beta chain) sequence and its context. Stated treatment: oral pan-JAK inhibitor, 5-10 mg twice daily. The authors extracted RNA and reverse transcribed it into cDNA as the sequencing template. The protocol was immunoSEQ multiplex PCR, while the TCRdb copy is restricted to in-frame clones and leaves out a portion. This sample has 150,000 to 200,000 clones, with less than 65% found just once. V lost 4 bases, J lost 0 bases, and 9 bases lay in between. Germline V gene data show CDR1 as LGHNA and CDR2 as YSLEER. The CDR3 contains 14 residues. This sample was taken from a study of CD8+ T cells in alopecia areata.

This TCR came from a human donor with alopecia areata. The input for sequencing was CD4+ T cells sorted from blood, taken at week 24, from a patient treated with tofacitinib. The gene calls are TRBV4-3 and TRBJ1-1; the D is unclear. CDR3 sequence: CASSLAGMNTEAFF. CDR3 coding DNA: TGCGCCAGCAGCCTTGCCGGGATGAACACTGAAGCTTTCTTT.